Detailed here is one T cell receptor beta chain. Its antigen is not identified. This table comes from immunoSEQ multiplex PCR, and its TCRdb copy is limited to in-frame clones, with some not included. The table records approximately 99,000 clones, roughly 89% of them present only once. The data were taken from a study of Tregs in tolerant kidney transplant recipients. Overall study: Related graft donors supplied nonmyeloablative bone marrow transplants, and mixed chimerism was transient.

Whole-study results and caveats: Validation in larger populations is needed because few patients were studied.

Per the germline V gene, CDR1 is SGDLS and CDR2 is YYNGEE. There are 17 residues in the CDR3. Trimming left V 2 bases short and J 3 bases short, with 20 bases between. This receptor was taken from a human donor who received a combined kidney and bone marrow transplant. V usage is TRBV9 and J usage is TRBJ1-1; D unresolved. The specimen was CD4+ T cells from blood, collected before the transplant. CDR3 coding DNA: TGTGCCAGCAGCGTTCAGCGACAAAGGGTAGCGGACACTGAAGCTTTCTTT. As protein: CASSVQRQRVADTEAFF.